A selection of T cell receptor beta chains follows, all from one sample in a study of Ad26.COV2.S vaccination and SARS-CoV-2 variants. Repertoires were generated with immunoSEQ multiplex PCR, while TCRdb's copy carries only in-frame clones and drops some. Among roughly 460,000 clones, 70% to 90% were seen once, and the ten largest hold about 1.5%. The sample here was peripheral blood, taken in a trial of Ad26.COV2.S vaccine versus placebo. The receptors originated from a person aged 18-65 years who received the Ad26.COV2.S COVID-19 vaccine or a placebo. Each CDR3 is given with its conserved first and last residue. The D gene is left open where the match is weak. Size values are once, few and many counts, or a class for expanded clones, and some rows have none.

clone size	V gene	D gene	J gene	CDR3 DNA	CDR3 protein
NA	TRBV25-1	NA	TRBJ1-2	TGTGCCAGCAGCTCAAACTGGGGCTACACCTTC	CASSSNWGYTF
NA	TRBV4-3	NA	TRBJ1-2	TGCGCCAGCAGCCCAGGGCGGGACTTGGCTAACTATGGCTACACCTTC	CASSPGRDLANYGYTF
NA	TRBV16	NA	TRBJ2-3	TGTGCCAGCAGCCAAACGGCGGCTAGCACAGATACGCAGTATTTT	CASSQTAASTDTQYF
NA	TRBV30	TRBD1	TRBJ1-2	TGTGCCTCGCGGACAGGGGGCTGGGGCTACACCTTC	CASRTGGWGYTF
few	TRBV6-5	NA	TRBJ1-2	TGTGCCAGCAGTTACGTGTATGGCTACACCTTC	CASSYVYGYTF
NA	TRBV6-5	TRBD1	TRBJ1-1	TGTGCCAGCAGTCAGGGGGTGCACACTGAAGCTTTCTTT	CASSQGVHTEAFF
few	TRBV18	TRBD1	TRBJ1-2	TGTGCCAGCTCGCAGTCAGGGGGCTATGGCTACACCTTC	CASSQSGGYGYTF
NA	TRBV6-1	TRBD1	TRBJ2-4	TGTGCCAGCAGTGAGCTTTTGGGACAGGGTAACATTCAGTACTTC	CASSELLGQGNIQYF
NA	TRBV7-9	NA	TRBJ2-1	TGTGCCAGCAGCCATACTAGATACTACTCCTACAATGAGCAGTTCTTC	CASSHTRYYSYNEQFF
once	TRBV6-1	NA	TRBJ2-7	TGTGCCAGCAGTGAAACACTACAGGGTTCCTACGAGCAGTACTTC	CASSETLQGSYEQYF
once	TRBV4-1	TRBD2	TRBJ2-3	TGCGCCAGCAGCCAAGTCCCCCCCCCGGGACTAGCGGGGTCCACAGATACGCAGTATTTT	CASSQVPPPGLAGSTDTQYF
NA	TRBV10-3	NA	TRBJ1-2	TGTGCCATCAACAGGCCAGGGAATGGCTACACCTTC	CAINRPGNGYTF
once	TRBV7-3	NA	TRBJ2-1	TGTGCCAGCAGCTTAACGTTTGGCAGGGGAAATGAGCAGTTCTTC	CASSLTFGRGNEQFF
once	TRBV6-1	TRBD2	TRBJ2-3	TGTGCCAGCAGTGAATTTACTAGCGGTGGGCTGGATACGCAGTATTTT	CASSEFTSGGLDTQYF
NA	TRBV20-1	TRBD1	TRBJ1-1	TGCAGTGCGTGGGACAGTGCCGAAGCTTTCTTT	CSAWDSAEAFF
NA	TRBV7-9	NA	TRBJ2-7	TGTGCCAGCAGCTTAGGCACCCTCTACGAGCAGTACTTC	CASSLGTLYEQYF
few	TRBV18	NA	TRBJ1-3	TGTGCCAGCTCACCTACTTGGTCCCACTCTGGAAACACCATATATTTT	CASSPTWSHSGNTIYF
NA	TRBV9	TRBD2	TRBJ2-2	TGTGCCAGCAGCGTACGCGGGGGGGCGGCCGGGGAGCTGTTTTTT	CASSVRGGAAGELFF
few	TRBV5-5	TRBD1	TRBJ2-7	TGTGCCAGCAGCTTGTATAGGACAGGACCTTTCTACGAGCAGTACTTC	CASSLYRTGPFYEQYF
few	TRBV7-9	NA	TRBJ1-3	TGTGCCAGCAGCTTTGCCGGGTCCTCTGGAAACACCATATATTTT	CASSFAGSSGNTIYF
NA	TRBV18	NA	TRBJ1-2	TGTGCCAGCTCACCAACGGACAGCGCGTATGGCTACACCTTC	CASSPTDSAYGYTF
NA	TRBV19	NA	TRBJ1-6	TGTGCCAGTAGTCGAAAAGGGACGGAAAATTCACCCCTCCACTTT	CASSRKGTENSPLHF
NA	TRBV15	NA	TRBJ2-6	TGTGCCACCAGCAGGATGGACAGTTTTAACGTCCTGACTTTC	CATSRMDSFNVLTF
NA	TRBV9	TRBD1	TRBJ2-7	TGTGCCAGCAGCCTCGGGACAGGGGTTGGGGAGCAGTACTTC	CASSLGTGVGEQYF
few	TRBV19	NA	TRBJ1-5	TGTGCCAGTAGTATGTCTAGATCCAATCAGCCCCAGCATTTT	CASSMSRSNQPQHF
NA	TRBV2	NA	TRBJ2-7	TGTGCCAGCAGTGAAGCTGGAGGGATTGGGATTTACGAGCAGTACTTC	CASSEAGGIGIYEQYF
NA	TRBV10-3	NA	TRBJ1-4	TGTGCCATCAGTCCAGGGAGTGGTGAAAAACTGTTTTTT	CAISPGSGEKLFF
few	TRBV5-4	TRBD1	TRBJ1-2	TGTGCCAGCAGCTTGGGACAGGGGGTGAGAAGCTACACCTTC	CASSLGQGVRSYTF
NA	TRBV29-1	NA	TRBJ1-1	TGCAGCGTTGAAGCTGAAGCTTTCTTT	CSVEAEAFF
NA	TRBV18	TRBD1	TRBJ2-1	TGTGCCAGCTCACCAGGGACAGGGTACAATGAGCAGTTCTTC	CASSPGTGYNEQFF
NA	TRBV21-1	NA	TRBJ2-1	TGTGCCAGCAGCAAGAGGGGGGCACTTCCTACTGACAATGAGCAGTTCTTC	CASSKRGALPTDNEQFF
NA	TRBV6-5	TRBD1	TRBJ1-1	TGTGCCAGCAGTTACTCGATCAGGGGGCCCGACACTGAAGCTTTCTTT	CASSYSIRGPDTEAFF
NA	TRBV5-4	TRBD2	TRBJ2-3	TGTGCCAGCAGCATCGGACTAGCGGGTCCTTCTAGCACAGATACGCAGTATTTT	CASSIGLAGPSSTDTQYF